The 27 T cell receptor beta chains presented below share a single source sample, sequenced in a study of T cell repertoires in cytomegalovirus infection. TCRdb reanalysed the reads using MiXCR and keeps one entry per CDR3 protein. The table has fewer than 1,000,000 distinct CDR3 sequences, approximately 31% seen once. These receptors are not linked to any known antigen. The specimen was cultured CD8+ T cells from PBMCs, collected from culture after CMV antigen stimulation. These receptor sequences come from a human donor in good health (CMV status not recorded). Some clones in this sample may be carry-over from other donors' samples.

The DNA for the CDR3 is TGTGCCAGCAGTTACTCGCCCGCCAGGCCCCCCTACAATGAGCAGTTCTTC. Protein product: CASSYSPARPPYNEQFF. The chain has TRBV6-6 and TRBJ2-1; D remains unclear. The CDR3 consists of 17 residues. The germline V gene encodes CDR1 MNHNY and CDR2 SVGAGI (reference sequence). V gave up 0 bases and J gave up 2 bases, with 14 bases separating them.

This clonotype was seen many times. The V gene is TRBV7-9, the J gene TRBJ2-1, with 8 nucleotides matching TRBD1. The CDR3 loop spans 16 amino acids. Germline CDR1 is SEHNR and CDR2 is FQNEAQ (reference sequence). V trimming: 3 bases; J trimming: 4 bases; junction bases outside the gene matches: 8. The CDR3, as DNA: TGTGCCAGCAGCTTTATCCAGGGGGCGGAATACAATGAGCAGTTCTTC. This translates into CASSFIQGAEYNEQFF.

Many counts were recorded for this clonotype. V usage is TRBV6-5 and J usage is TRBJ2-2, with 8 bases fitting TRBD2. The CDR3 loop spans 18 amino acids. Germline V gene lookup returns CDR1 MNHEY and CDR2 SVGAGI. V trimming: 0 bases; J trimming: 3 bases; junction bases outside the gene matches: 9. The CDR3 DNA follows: TGTGCCAGCAGTTACTCCCCTGCCGGGGGGGCGCACACCGGGGAGCTGTTTTTT. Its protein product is CASSYSPAGGAHTGELFF.

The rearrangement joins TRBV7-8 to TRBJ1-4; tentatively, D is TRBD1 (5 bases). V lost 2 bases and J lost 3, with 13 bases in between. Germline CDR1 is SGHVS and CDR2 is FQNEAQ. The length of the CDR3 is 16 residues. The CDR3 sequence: CASSLPGTESNEKLFF. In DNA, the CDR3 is TGTGCCAGCAGCTTACCCGGGACCGAGTCTAATGAAAAACTGTTTTTT.

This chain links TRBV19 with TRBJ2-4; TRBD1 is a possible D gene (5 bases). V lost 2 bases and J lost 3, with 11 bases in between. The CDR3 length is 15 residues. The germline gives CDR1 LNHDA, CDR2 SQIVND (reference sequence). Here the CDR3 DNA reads TGTGCCAGTAGTATATCAGGGTTCGTCAAAAACATTCAGTACTTC. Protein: CASSISGFVKNIQYF.

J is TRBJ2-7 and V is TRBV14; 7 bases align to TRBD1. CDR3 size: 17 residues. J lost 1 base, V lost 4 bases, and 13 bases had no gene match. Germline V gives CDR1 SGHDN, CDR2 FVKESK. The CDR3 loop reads CASSPIDRAIRSYEQYF. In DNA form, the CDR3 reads TGTGCCAGCAGCCCTATCGACAGGGCCATTCGATCCTACGAGCAGTACTTC. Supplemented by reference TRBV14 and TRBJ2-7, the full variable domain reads EAGVTQFPSHSVIEKGQTVTLRCDPISGHDNLYWYRRVMGKEIKFLLHFVKESKQDESGMPNNRFLAERTGGTYSTLKVQPAELEDSGVYFCASSPIDRAIRSYEQYFGPGTRLTVT.

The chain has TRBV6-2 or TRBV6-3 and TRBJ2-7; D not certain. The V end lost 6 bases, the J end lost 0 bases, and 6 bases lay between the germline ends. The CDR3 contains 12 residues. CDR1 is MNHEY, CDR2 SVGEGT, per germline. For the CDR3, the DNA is TGTGCCAGCAGCATTAGCTCCTACGAGCAGTACGTC. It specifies CASSISSYEQYV.

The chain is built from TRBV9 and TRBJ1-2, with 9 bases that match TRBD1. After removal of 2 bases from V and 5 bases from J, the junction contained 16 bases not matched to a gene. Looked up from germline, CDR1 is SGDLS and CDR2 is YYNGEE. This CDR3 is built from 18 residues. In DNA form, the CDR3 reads TGTGCCAGCAGCGTCCACCGGACAGGGGTGTTTGACCCTTATGGCTACACCTTC. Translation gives CASSVHRTGVFDPYGYTF.

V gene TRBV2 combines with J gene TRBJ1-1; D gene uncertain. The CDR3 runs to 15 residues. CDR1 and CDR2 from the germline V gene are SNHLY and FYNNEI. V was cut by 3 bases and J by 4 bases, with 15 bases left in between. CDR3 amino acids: CASSDPLLVGTEAFF. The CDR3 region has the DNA TGTGCCAGCAGTGACCCCCTTTTAGTCGGCACTGAAGCTTTCTTT.

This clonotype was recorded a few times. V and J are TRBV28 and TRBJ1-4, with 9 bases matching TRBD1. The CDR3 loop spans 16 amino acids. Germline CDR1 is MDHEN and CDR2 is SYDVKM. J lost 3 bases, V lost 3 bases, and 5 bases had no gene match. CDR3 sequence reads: CASSFSQGAANEKLFF. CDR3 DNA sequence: TGTGCCAGCAGTTTTTCACAGGGGGCGGCTAATGAAAAACTGTTTTTT. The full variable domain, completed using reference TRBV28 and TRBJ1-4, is DVKVTQSSRYLVKRTGEKVFLECVQDMDHENMFWYRQDPGLGLRLIYFSYDVKMKEKGDIPEGYSVSREKKERFSLILESASTNQTSMYLCASSFSQGAANEKLFFGSGTQLSVL.

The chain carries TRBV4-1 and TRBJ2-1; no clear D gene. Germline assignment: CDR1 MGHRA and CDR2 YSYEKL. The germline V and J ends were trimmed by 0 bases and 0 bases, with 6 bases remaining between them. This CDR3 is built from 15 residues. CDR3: CASSQEKVSYNEQFF. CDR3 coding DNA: TGCGCCAGCAGCCAAGAGAAGGTCTCCTACAATGAGCAGTTCTTC.

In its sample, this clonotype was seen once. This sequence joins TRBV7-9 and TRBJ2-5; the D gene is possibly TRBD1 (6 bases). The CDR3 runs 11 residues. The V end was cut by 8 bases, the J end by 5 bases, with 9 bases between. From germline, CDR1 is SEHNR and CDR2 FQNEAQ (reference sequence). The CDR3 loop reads CASGGAETQYF. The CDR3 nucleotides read TGTGCCAGCGGGGGCGCGGAGACCCAGTACTTC.

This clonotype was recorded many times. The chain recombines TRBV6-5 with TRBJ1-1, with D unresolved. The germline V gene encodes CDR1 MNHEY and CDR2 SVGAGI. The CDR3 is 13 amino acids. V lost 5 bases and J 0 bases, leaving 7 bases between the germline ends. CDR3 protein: CASSPRVNTEAFF. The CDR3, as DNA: TGTGCCAGCAGTCCCCGGGTGAACACTGAAGCTTTCTTT.

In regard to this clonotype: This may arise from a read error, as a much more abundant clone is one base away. The CDR3 region has the DNA TGTGCCAGTAGTATTATGGGCTCCTTCTACAATGAGCAGTTCTTC. It is translated as CASSIMGSFYNEQFF. This sequence joins TRBV19 and TRBJ2-1; D not resolved. Germline V gene lookup returns CDR1 LNHDA and CDR2 SQIVND (reference sequence). V was trimmed by 3 bases and J by 3 bases, leaving 12 bases between them. CDR3 length: 15 residues.

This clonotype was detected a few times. The CDR3 reads CASSQHWAQDPDTQYF. Written as DNA, the CDR3 is TGCGCCAGCAGCCAACACTGGGCGCAAGACCCAGATACGCAGTATTTT. The J gene is TRBJ2-3, the V gene TRBV4-1; D is unresolved. Trimming cost V 2 bases and J 4 bases, with 16 bases left between them. The germline gives CDR1 MGHRA, CDR2 YSYEKL. CDR3 length: 16 residues.

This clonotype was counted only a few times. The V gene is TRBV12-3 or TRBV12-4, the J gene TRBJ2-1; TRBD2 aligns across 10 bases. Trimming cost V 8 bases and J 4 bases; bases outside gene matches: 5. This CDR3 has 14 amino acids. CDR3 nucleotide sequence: TGTGCCAGCTTTAGCGGGGGGATTTACAATGAGCAGTTCTTC. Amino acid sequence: CASFSGGIYNEQFF.

CDR3 sequence: CASSDSKRGEAFF. CDR3 DNA: TGTGCCAGCAGTGACTCGAAGCGGGGTGAAGCTTTCTTT. The chain employs TRBV6-4 and TRBJ1-1, with no clear D. Germline V gene lookup returns CDR1 MRHNA and CDR2 SNTAGT. Trimming stripped 0 bases from V and 7 bases from J, with 9 bases between. This CDR3 spans 13 amino acids.

The CDR3 protein is CASCAGEGETQYF. The CDR3 DNA is TGTGCCAGCTGTGCGGGGGAGGGCGAGACCCAGTACTTC. V is TRBV6-1 and J is TRBJ2-5; 7 bases map to TRBD2. V lost 8 bases, J lost 5 bases, and 8 bases stayed unmatched. CDR1 is MNHNS, CDR2 SASEGT, per germline. The CDR3 runs 13 residues.

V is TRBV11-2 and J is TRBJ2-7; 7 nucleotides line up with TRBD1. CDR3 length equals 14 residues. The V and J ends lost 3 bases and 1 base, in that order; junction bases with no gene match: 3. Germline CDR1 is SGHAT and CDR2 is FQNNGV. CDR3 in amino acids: CASSFSGGSYEQYV. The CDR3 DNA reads TGTGCCAGCAGCTTCTCAGGGGGATCCTACGAGCAGTACGTC.

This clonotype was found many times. CDR3 DNA sequence: TGTGCCAGCAGCCCAGGACAGTACACTGAAGCTTTCTTT. This encodes CASSPGQYTEAFF. The chain recombines TRBV7-6 with TRBJ1-1, with D perhaps TRBD1 (6 bases). CDR3 length: 13 residues. Trimming cost V 5 bases and J 3 bases, with 10 bases left between them. Germline V CDR1 and CDR2: SGHVS, FNYEAQ. Complete variable domain (other parts from reference TRBV7-6 and TRBJ1-1): GAGVSQSPRYKVTKRGQDVALRCDPISGHVSLYWYRQALGQGPEFLTYFNYEAQQDKSGLPNDRFSAERPEGSISTLTIQRTEQRDSAMYRCASSPGQYTEAFFGQGTRLTVV.

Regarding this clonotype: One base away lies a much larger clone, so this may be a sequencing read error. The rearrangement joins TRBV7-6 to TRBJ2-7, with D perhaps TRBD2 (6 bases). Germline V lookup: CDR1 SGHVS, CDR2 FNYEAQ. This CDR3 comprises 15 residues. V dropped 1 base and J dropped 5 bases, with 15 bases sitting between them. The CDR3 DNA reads TGTGCCAGCAGCTTAGAGTCGGCGGGGATCGACGAGCAGTACTTC. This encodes CASSLESAGIDEQYF.

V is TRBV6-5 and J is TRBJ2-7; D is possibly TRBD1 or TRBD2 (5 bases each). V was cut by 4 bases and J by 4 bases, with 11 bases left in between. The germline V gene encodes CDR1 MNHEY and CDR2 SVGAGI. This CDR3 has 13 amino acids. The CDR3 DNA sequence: TGTGCCAGCAGTTGGGGGATGGTGTACGAGCAGTACTTC. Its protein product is CASSWGMVYEQYF.

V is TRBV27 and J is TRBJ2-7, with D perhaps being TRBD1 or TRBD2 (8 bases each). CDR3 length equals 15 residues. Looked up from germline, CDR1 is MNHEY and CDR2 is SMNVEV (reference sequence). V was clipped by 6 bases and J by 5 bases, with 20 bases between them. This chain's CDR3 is CASRGFSGTGDEQYF. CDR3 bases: TGTGCCAGCAGAGGATTTAGCGGGACAGGTGACGAGCAGTACTTC.

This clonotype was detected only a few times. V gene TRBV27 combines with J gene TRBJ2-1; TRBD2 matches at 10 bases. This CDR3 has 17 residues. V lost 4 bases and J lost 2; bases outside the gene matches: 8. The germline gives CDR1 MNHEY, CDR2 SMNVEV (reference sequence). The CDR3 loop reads CASSSRLAGGPYNEQFF. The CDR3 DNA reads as TGTGCCAGCAGTTCCCGCTTAGCGGGGGGACCCTACAATGAGCAGTTCTTC.

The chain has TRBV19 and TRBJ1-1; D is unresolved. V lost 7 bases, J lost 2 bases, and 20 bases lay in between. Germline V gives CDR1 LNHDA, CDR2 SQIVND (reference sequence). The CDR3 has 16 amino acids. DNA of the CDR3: TGTGCCAGTACTTATAACGCAGACAATCCTAACACTGAAGCTTTCTTT. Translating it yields CASTYNADNPNTEAFF.

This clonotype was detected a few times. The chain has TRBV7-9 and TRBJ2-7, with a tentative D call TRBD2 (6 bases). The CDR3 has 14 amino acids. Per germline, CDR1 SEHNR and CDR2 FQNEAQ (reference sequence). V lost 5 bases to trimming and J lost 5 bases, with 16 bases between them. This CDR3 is CASSLGGAVNEQYV. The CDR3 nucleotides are TGTGCCAGCAGCCTAGGAGGGGCGGTAAACGAGCAGTACGTC.

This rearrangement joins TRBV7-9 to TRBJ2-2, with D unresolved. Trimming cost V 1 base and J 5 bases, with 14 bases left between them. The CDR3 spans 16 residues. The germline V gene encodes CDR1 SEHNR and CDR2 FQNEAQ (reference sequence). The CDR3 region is CASSLGETGITGELFF. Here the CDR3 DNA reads TGTGCCAGCAGCTTAGGCGAGACCGGCATTACCGGGGAGCTGTTTTTT.